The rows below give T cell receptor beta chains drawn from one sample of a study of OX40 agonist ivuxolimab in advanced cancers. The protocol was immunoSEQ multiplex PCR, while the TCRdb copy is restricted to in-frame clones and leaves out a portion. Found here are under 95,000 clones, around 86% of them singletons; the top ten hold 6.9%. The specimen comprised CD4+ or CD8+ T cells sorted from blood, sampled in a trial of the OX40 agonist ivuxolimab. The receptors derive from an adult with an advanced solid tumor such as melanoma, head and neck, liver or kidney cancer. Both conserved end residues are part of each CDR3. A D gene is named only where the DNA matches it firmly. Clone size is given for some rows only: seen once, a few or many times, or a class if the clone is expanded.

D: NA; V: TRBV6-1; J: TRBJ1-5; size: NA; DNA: TGTGCCAGCAGTAAAGTGGACAGCGGTCAGCCCCAGCATTTT; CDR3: CASSKVDSGQPQHF
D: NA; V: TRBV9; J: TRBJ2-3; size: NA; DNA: TGTGCCAGCAGCGGTCCCCCTGGGGACATGAGCACAGATACGCAGTATTTT; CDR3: CASSGPPGDMSTDTQYF
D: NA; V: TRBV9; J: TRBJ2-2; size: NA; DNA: TGTGCCAGCAGCGTAGGAGGGATTATCACCGGGGAGCTGTTTTTT; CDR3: CASSVGGIITGELFF
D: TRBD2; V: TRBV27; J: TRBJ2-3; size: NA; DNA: TGTGCCAGCAGTAAACTAGCGATTAGCACAGATACGCAGTATTTT; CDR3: CASSKLAISTDTQYF
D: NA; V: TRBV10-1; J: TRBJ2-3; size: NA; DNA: TGCGCCAGCAGTGAGACCAGCGGTATGACGCAGTATTTT; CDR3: CASSETSGMTQYF
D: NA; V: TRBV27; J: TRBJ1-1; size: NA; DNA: TGTGCCAGCAGTTCCCTAGTAAACACTGAAGCTTTCTTT; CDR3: CASSSLVNTEAFF
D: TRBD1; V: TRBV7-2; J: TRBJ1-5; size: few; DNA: TGTGCCAGCAGCGGACAGGGTGGCAATCAGCCCCAGCATTTT; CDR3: CASSGQGGNQPQHF
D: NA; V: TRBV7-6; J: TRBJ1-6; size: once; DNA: TGTGCCAGCAGCTTAGCGCAGCCCGTTGAATCACCCCTCCACTTT; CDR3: CASSLAQPVESPLHF
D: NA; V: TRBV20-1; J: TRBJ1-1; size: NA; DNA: TGCAGTGCTAGGGAGAGGACTGAAGCTTTCTTT; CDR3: CSARERTEAFF
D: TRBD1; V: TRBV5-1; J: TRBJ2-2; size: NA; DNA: TGCGCCAGCAGCCCCGGGACAGGGCGGATCGGGGAGCTGTTTTTT; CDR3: CASSPGTGRIGELFF
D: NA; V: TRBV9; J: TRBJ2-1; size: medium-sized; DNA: TGTGCCAGCAGCGTACATGGGGGCGCGCCAAGCTCCTACAATGAGCAGTTCTTC; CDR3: CASSVHGGAPSSYNEQFF
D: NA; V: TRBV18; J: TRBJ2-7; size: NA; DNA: TGTGCCAGCTCACCGCGGGACATCAGCTCCTACGAGCAGTACTTC; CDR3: CASSPRDISSYEQYF
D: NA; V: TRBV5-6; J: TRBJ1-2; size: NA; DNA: TGTGCCAGCAGCTTTAAGGGAAGCTATGGCTACACCTTC; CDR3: CASSFKGSYGYTF
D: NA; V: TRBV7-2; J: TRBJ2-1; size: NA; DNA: TGTGCCAGCAGCCGACGACCCCCTCTGAACAATGAGCAGTTCTTC; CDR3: CASSRRPPLNNEQFF
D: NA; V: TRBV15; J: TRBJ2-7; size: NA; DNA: TGTGCCACCAGCACCCGGGACCCTCGAGGGGAGCAGTACTTC; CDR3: CATSTRDPRGEQYF
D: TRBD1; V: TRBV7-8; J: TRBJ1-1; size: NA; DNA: TGTGCCAGCAGCTCTCTATGGACAGGGTCTCTCACTGAAGCTTTCTTT; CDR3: CASSSLWTGSLTEAFF
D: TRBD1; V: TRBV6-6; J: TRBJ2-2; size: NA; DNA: TGTGCCAGCAGCGACAGGGGCACCGGGGAGCTGTTTTTT; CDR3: CASSDRGTGELFF
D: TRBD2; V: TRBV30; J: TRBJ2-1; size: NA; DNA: TGTGCCTGGAGTGTTAGCGGGAATGAGCAGTTCTTC; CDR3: CAWSVSGNEQFF
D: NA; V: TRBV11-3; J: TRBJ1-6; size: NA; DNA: TGTGCCAGCAGACGGACCACGGAGAATTCACCCCTCCACTTT; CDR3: CASRRTTENSPLHF